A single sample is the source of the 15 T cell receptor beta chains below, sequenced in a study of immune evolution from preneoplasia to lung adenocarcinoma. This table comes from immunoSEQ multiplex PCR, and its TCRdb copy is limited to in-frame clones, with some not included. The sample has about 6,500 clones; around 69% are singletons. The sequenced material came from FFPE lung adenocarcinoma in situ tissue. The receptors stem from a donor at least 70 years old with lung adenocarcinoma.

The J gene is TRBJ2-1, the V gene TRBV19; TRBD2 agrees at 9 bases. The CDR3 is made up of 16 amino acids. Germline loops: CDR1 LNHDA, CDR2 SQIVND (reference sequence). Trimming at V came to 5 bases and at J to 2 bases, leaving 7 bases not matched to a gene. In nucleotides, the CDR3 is TGTGCCAGTAGTGGGGCGAGCGGGAGGACCTACAATGAGCAGTTCTTC. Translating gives CASSGASGRTYNEQFF. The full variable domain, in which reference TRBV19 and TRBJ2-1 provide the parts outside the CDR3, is DGGITQSPKYLFRKEGQNVTLSCEQNLNHDAMYWYRQDPGQGLRLIYYSQIVNDFQKGDIAEGYSVSREKKESFPLTVTSAQKNPTAFYLCASSGASGRTYNEQFFGPGTRLTVL.

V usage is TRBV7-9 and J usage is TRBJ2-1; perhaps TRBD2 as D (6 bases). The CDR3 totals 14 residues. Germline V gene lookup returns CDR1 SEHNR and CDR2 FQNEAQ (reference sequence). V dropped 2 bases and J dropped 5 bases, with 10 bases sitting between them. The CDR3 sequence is CASSLSSANNEQFF. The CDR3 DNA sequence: TGTGCCAGCAGCTTATCTAGCGCGAACAATGAGCAGTTCTTC.

The CDR3 sequence is CASSSGGLAGYTF. The CDR3 region has the DNA TGCGCCAGCAGCTCGGGGGGCCTGGCTGGCTACACCTTC. The V and J genes are TRBV5-1 and TRBJ1-2, with D possibly TRBD1 on 6 matching bases. V shed 3 bases and J shed 7 bases, with 13 bases lying between them. The CDR3 runs 13 residues. Germline V lookup: CDR1 SGHRS, CDR2 YFSETQ. The whole variable domain, remainder taken from reference TRBV5-1 and TRBJ1-2, is KAGVTQTPRYLIKTRGQQVTLSCSPISGHRSVSWYQQTPGQGLQFLFEYFSETQRNKGNFPGRFSGRQFSNSRSEMNVSTLELGDSALYLCASSSGGLAGYTFGSGTRLTVV.

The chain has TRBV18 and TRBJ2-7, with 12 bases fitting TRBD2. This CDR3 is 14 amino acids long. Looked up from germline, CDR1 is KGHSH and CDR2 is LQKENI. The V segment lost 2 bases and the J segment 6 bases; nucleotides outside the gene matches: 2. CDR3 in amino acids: CASSPTSGGIEQYF. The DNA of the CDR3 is TGTGCCAGCTCACCAACTAGCGGGGGGATCGAGCAGTACTTC.

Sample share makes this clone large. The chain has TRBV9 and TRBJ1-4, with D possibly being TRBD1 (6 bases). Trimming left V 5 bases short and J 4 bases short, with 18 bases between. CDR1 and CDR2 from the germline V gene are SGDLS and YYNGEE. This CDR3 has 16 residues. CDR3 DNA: TGTGCCAGCAGTCTCGGGGGGAACAGGGTTAATGAAAAACTGTTTTTT. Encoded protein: CASSLGGNRVNEKLFF.

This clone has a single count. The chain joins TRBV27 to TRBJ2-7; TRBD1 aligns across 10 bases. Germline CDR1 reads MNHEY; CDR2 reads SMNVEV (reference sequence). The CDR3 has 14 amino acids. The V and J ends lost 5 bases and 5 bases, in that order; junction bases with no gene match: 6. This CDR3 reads CASSKAGQGNEQYF. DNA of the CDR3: TGTGCCAGCAGTAAGGCGGGACAGGGGAACGAGCAGTACTTC.

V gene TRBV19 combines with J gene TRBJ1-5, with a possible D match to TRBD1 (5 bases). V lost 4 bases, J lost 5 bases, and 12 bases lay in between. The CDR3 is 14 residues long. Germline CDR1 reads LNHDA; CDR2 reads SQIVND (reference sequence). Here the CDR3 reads CASSNGGADQPQHF. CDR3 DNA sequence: TGTGCCAGTAGTAATGGAGGGGCGGATCAGCCCCAGCATTTT.

For the CDR3, the DNA is TGTGCCAGCACTAGCTGGGGTGGGACTAATGAAAAACTGTTTTTT. As protein: CASTSWGGTNEKLFF. The rearrangement links TRBV6-1 to TRBJ1-4; D uncertain. V was clipped by 7 bases and J by 2 bases, with 14 bases between them. Germline V gene lookup returns CDR1 MNHNS and CDR2 SASEGT. The CDR3 is 15 amino acids.

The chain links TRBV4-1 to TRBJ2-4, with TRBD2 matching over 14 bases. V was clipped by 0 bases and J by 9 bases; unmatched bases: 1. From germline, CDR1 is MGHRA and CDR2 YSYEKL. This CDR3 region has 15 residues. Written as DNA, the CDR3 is TGCGCCAGCAGCCAAGATGGACTAGCGGGAGGCATTCAGTACTTC. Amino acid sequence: CASSQDGLAGGIQYF.

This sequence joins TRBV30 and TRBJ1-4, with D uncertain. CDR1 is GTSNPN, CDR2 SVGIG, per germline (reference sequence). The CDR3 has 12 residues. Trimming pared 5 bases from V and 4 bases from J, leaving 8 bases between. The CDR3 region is CAWGDGNEKLFF. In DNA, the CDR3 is TGTGCCTGGGGAGACGGTAATGAAAAACTGTTTTTT.

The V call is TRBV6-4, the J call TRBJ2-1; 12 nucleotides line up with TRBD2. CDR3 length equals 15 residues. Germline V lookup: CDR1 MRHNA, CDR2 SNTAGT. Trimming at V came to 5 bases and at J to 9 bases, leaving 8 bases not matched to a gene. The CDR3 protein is CASSTHPSGRGEQFF. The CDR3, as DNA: TGTGCCAGCAGTACCCACCCTAGCGGGAGGGGTGAGCAGTTCTTC.

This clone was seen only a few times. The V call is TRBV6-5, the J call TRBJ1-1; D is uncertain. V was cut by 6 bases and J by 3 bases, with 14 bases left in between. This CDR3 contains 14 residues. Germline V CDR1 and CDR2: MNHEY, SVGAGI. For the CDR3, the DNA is TGTGCCAGCAGCCCCGGACGGGAGGACACTGAAGCTTTCTTT. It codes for CASSPGREDTEAFF.

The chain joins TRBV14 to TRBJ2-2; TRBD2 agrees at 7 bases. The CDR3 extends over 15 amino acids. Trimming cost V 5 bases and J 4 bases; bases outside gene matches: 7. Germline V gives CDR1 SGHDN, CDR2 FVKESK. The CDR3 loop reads CASSTLALITGELFF. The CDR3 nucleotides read TGTGCCAGCAGCACACTAGCGCTCATCACCGGGGAGCTGTTTTTT. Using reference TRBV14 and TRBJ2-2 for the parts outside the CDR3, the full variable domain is EAGVTQFPSHSVIEKGQTVTLRCDPISGHDNLYWYRRVMGKEIKFLLHFVKESKQDESGMPNNRFLAERTGGTYSTLKVQPAELEDSGVYFCASSTLALITGELFFGEGSRLTVL.

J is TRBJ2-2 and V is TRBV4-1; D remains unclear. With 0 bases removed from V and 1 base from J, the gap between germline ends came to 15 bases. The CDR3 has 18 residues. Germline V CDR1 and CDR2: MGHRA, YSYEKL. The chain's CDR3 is CASSQDFGSSLNTGELFF. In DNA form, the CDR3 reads TGCGCCAGCAGCCAAGATTTCGGGTCGAGCTTGAACACCGGGGAGCTGTTTTTT.

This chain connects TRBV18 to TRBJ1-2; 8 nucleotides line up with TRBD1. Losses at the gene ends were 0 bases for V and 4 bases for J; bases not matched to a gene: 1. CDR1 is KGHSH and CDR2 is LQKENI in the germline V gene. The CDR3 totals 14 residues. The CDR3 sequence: CASSPPTGVYGYTF. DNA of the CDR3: TGTGCCAGCTCACCACCGACAGGGGTCTATGGCTACACCTTC.